A selection of T cell receptor beta chains follows, all from one sample in a study of shared clonotypes between healthy human individuals. Profiling relied on immunoSEQ multiplex PCR, and the TCRdb table lists in-frame clones only, not all of them. The repertoire holds hundreds of thousands of clones, with 96% as singletons. What was sequenced was naive CD8+ T cells sorted from blood. These TCRs come from a man aged 25 to 40 in good health. The CDR3 runs from the conserved cysteine through the conserved F or W. The D gene is left open where the match is weak. Clone sizes are given selectively: once, few, many, or a class where the clone is expanded.

abundance,len,j_gene,v_gene,d_gene,CDR3nt,CDR3aa
-,14,TRBJ1-2,TRBV2,-,TGTGCCAGCAGTCCGACGGTGACAACCTATGGCTACACCTTC,CASSPTVTTYGYTF
-,16,TRBJ2-7,TRBV28,TRBD2,TGTGCCAGCAGTCTCGTCGGAGCGGGAGGTTCCTACGAGCAGTACTTC,CASSLVGAGGSYEQYF
-,13,TRBJ2-7,TRBV27,-,TGTGCCAGCAGATCAAGGGGAGATTACGAGCAGTACTTC,CASRSRGDYEQYF
-,13,TRBJ1-1,TRBV25-1,-,TGTGCCAGCAGTGAATCTAGGACAGTTGAAGCTTTCTTT,CASSESRTVEAFF
-,16,TRBJ2-1,TRBV9,TRBD2,TGTGCCAGCAGCGTATCCATCACCAGCGGGAGTTATGAGCAGTTCTTC,CASSVSITSGSYEQFF
-,13,TRBJ2-7,TRBV25-1,-,TGTGCCAGCAGTCGCCAGGTGGGGAACGAGCAGTACTTC,CASSRQVGNEQYF
-,15,TRBJ1-1,TRBV5-4,-,TGTGCCAGCAGCGAACGTGTGGGCCCAAACACTGAAGCTTTCTTT,CASSERVGPNTEAFF
-,18,TRBJ2-6,TRBV29-1,-,TGCAGCGTTGTCCTAGGACAGCCTACTAGCTCTGGGGCCAACGTCCTGACTTTC,CSVVLGQPTSSGANVLTF
-,15,TRBJ2-2,TRBV15,TRBD2,TGTGCCACCAAAAAAGCGGGAGTGAACACCGGGGAGCTGTTTTTT,CATKKAGVNTGELFF
-,13,TRBJ1-1,TRBV27,-,TGTGCCAGCAGTTCCCTACTGAACACTGAAGCTTTCTTT,CASSSLLNTEAFF
-,15,TRBJ1-5,TRBV2,-,TGTGCCAGCAGTGCCCCACCGGACTCGCATCGGGCCCAGCATTTT,CASSAPPDSHRAQHF
-,16,TRBJ2-3,TRBV28,TRBD1,TGTGCCAGCAACTTCCGGGACAGGGGGCAGACAGATACGCAGTATTTT,CASNFRDRGQTDTQYF
once,13,TRBJ2-1,TRBV11-3,-,TGTGCCAGCAGCGCCCCGGGGGACAATGAGCAGTTCTTC,CASSAPGDNEQFF
-,14,TRBJ1-2,TRBV9,TRBD1,TGTGCCAGCAGCGTAGACCAAAAGACAGGGGGAGAGCACTTC,CASSVDQKTGGEHF
-,18,TRBJ2-2,TRBV6-1,TRBD2,TGTGCCAGCAGTGATTTTCCGGGAGGGCCCGCGAACACCGGGGAGCTGTTTTTT,CASSDFPGGPANTGELFF
-,18,TRBJ2-3,TRBV7-6,TRBD2,TGTGCCAGCAGCTTAGCTTTCGAACTAGCGGCGGACACAGATACGCAGTATTTT,CASSLAFELAADTDTQYF
once,16,TRBJ2-7,TRBV7-9,TRBD2,TGTGCCAGCAGCTCGAGTACGGGACTAGCTTCCTACGAGCAGTACTTC,CASSSSTGLASYEQYF
-,17,TRBJ1-5,TRBV7-9,TRBD1,TGTGCCAGCAGCTTAGTCGCGACAGGGGACGGCAATCAGCCCCAGCATTTT,CASSLVATGDGNQPQHF
-,13,TRBJ1-1,TRBV29-1,-,TGCAGCTTTTTGGACGCGGGGAACACTGAAGCTTTCTTT,CSFLDAGNTEAFF
once,15,TRBJ1-2,TRBV27,-,TGTGCCAGCAGCCCTGAAGGGGGGGCGTACTATGGCTACACCTTC,CASSPEGGAYYGYTF
-,15,TRBJ2-7,TRBV2,TRBD1,TGTGCCAGCAGCGATCCGGGACAGAGAGGCTACGAGCAGTACTTC,CASSDPGQRGYEQYF
-,14,TRBJ2-7,TRBV2,TRBD1,TGTGCCAGCAAACCCGGGACAGGGATCTACGAGCAGTACTTC,CASKPGTGIYEQYF
-,13,TRBJ2-3,TRBV4-2,-,TGTGCCAGCAGCCAGCGTCTCACAGATACGCAGTATTTT,CASSQRLTDTQYF
-,13,TRBJ1-1,TRBV28,-,TGTGCCAGCAGTTTGGTTCAGGGGTCTGAAGCTTTCTTT,CASSLVQGSEAFF
-,16,TRBJ2-5,TRBV28,TRBD2,TGTGCCAGCAGTCCTCCGACTAGCGGGACGGGAGAGACCCAGTACTTC,CASSPPTSGTGETQYF
-,13,TRBJ1-1,TRBV27,TRBD1,TGTGCCAGCCTCGACAGGGAAGGGACTGAAGCTTTCTTT,CASLDREGTEAFF
-,18,TRBJ2-5,TRBV11-3,-,TGTGCCAGCAGCTTACGTTGGGCAGGGCGAATGGGAGTGGAGACCCAGTACTTC,CASSLRWAGRMGVETQYF
-,16,TRBJ2-7,TRBV21-1,-,TGTGCCAGCAGCACGGGGACAGGGGGACGACCCTACGAGCAGTACTTC,CASSTGTGGRPYEQYF
-,12,TRBJ2-3,TRBV5-6,-,TGTGCCAGCAGCTTCGGTTTTGATACGCAGTATTTT,CASSFGFDTQYF
once,12,TRBJ1-2,TRBV9,-,TGTGCCAGCAGCGTAGCGGGCTATGGCTACACCTTC,CASSVAGYGYTF
-,13,TRBJ2-3,TRBV9,-,TGTGCCAGCAGCGGATCTAGCACAGATACGCAGTATTTT,CASSGSSTDTQYF
once,15,TRBJ1-1,TRBV4-3,-,TGCGCCAGCAGCCAGTTGCAGGGCCTGAACACTGAAGCTTTCTTT,CASSQLQGLNTEAFF
-,16,TRBJ2-2,TRBV27,-,TGTGCCAGCAGTTTAATCACTAGCTCGGGCACCGGGGAGCTGTTTTTT,CASSLITSSGTGELFF
once,13,TRBJ2-1,TRBV12-5,-,TGTGCTAGTGGTGACGGGTCCTACAATGAGCAGTTCTTC,CASGDGSYNEQFF
-,15,TRBJ2-5,TRBV7-6,-,TGTGCCAGCAGCTTCGGGGGCGGACATCAAGAGACCCAGTACTTC,CASSFGGGHQETQYF
-,17,TRBJ2-3,TRBV7-9,TRBD2,TGTGCCAGCAGCACTAGCGTAGCGGGAGAAAGCACAGATACGCAGTATTTT,CASSTSVAGESTDTQYF
-,13,TRBJ1-5,TRBV27,-,TGTGCCAGCAGTTTATCGTCGGCTGGTTTCAAGCATTTT,CASSLSSAGFKHF
-,18,TRBJ1-3,TRBV9,TRBD1,TGTGCCAGCAGCGGAGGGCCGAGACAGGGTGTTCCTGGAAACACCATATATTTT,CASSGGPRQGVPGNTIYF
-,14,TRBJ2-7,TRBV30,TRBD2,TGTGCCTGGAGTTTATTAGCGGGAGGCATCGAGCAGTACTTC,CAWSLLAGGIEQYF
-,11,TRBJ2-7,TRBV27,TRBD1,TGTGCCAGCAAGGGGGCAGGCGAGCAGTACTTC,CASKGAGEQYF
-,17,TRBJ2-1,TRBV7-6,TRBD2,TGTGCCAGCAGCACCCGACCGGGACTAGCGGGAGCCGGCGAGCAGTTCTTC,CASSTRPGLAGAGEQFF
-,15,TRBJ2-7,TRBV4-1,TRBD2,TGCGCCAGCAGCCAAGATCCGGGCGGGGGCTACGAGCAGTACTTC,CASSQDPGGGYEQYF
-,13,TRBJ2-1,TRBV5-6,-,TGTGCCAGCAGCTCGGACTCGGCGATTGAGCAGTTCTTC,CASSSDSAIEQFF
-,19,TRBJ2-7,TRBV7-9,TRBD2,TGTGCCAGCAGCTTAACCGGGACTAGCGGGAGGGCCCTCCCCTACGAGCAGTACTTC,CASSLTGTSGRALPYEQYF
-,15,TRBJ2-1,TRBV9,TRBD2,TGTGCCAGCAGCGTGGGCGGGAGGGCCTATAATGAGCAGTTCTTC,CASSVGGRAYNEQFF
once,15,TRBJ2-7,TRBV7-9,TRBD2,TGTGCCAGCAGCCACGGACTAGCGGACACCTACGAGCAGTACTTC,CASSHGLADTYEQYF
-,14,TRBJ2-2,TRBV6-5,-,TGTGCCAGCAGTTACTCGTCCGGGACCGGGGAGCTGTTTTTT,CASSYSSGTGELFF
-,17,TRBJ1-1,TRBV10-3,TRBD1,TGTGCCATCAGTGAGGGACAGGGCTCACAGGTGAACACTGAAGCTTTCTTT,CAISEGQGSQVNTEAFF
-,16,TRBJ2-4,TRBV27,TRBD2,TGTGCCAGCAGTTTAGGGTCGGGGGGTGCCAAAAACATTCAGTACTTC,CASSLGSGGAKNIQYF
-,14,TRBJ2-3,TRBV7-9,-,TGTGCCAGCACCAGGGGAGCAGGCACAGATACGCAGTATTTT,CASTRGAGTDTQYF
-,16,TRBJ1-1,TRBV9,-,TGTGCCAGCAGCGTAGCCGACATACTACTGAACACTGAAGCTTTCTTT,CASSVADILLNTEAFF
-,12,TRBJ1-1,TRBV4-2,-,TGTGCCAGCAGCCAAGTGGGAGGTGAAGCTTTCTTT,CASSQVGGEAFF
-,14,TRBJ1-5,TRBV4-1,-,TGCGCCAGCAGCCAAGAGGGGGGAGGTCAGCCCCAGCATTTT,CASSQEGGGQPQHF
-,13,TRBJ1-1,TRBV5-6,-,TGTGCCAGCAGCTTGGGGGTTGGCACTGAAGCTTTCTTT,CASSLGVGTEAFF
-,18,TRBJ2-3,TRBV7-9,TRBD1,TGTGCCAGCAGCTTAAGTCCGGGACAGGTCAGGCAGGCAGATACGCAGTATTTT,CASSLSPGQVRQADTQYF
-,13,TRBJ1-2,TRBV5-6,-,TGTGCCAGCAGCTCAGGTTGGCTTTATGGCTACACCTTC,CASSSGWLYGYTF
-,15,TRBJ2-1,TRBV28,TRBD2,TGTGCCAGCAGTTCAGGGAGCGGGGGGTACAATGAGCAGTTCTTC,CASSSGSGGYNEQFF
-,14,TRBJ2-5,TRBV27,-,TGTGCCAGCAGTCTCTTCTCCACCCCCGAGACCCAGTACTTC,CASSLFSTPETQYF
-,17,TRBJ2-1,TRBV11-2,-,TGTGCCAGCAGCTTTCTGAGCGGGCGAGGCCCGAACAATGAGCAGTTCTTC,CASSFLSGRGPNNEQFF
-,15,TRBJ2-7,TRBV27,-,TGTGCCAGCAGCTCGCGCCGGGACTGGGGCTACGAGCAGTACTTC,CASSSRRDWGYEQYF